These 15 T cell receptor beta chains came from one sample sequenced in a study of beta chain features in type 1 diabetes. The study, taken as a whole, reports: Moderate but significant shortening of TCRB CDR3s was recorded in all four CD4+ subsets from Type 1 diabetes patients.

No antigen is known for these receptors. Expressed TCRB transcripts got sequenced, as all isolated RNA was reverse transcribed. Clones were read by immunoSEQ multiplex PCR, and TCRdb kept only the in-frame ones, dropping some. The top ten clones hold 0.03% to 0.045% of a sample with some 660,000 clones, more than 13% of them seen once. The sequencing sample was made of naive CD4+ T cells from blood. These receptors were taken from a man between 18 and 35 years old with type 1 diabetes.

The chain uses TRBV7-9 and TRBJ2-7; 8 bases match TRBD2. CDR3 length: 15 residues. Germline assignment: CDR1 SEHNR and CDR2 FQNEAQ (reference sequence). With 5 bases clipped from V and 5 bases from J, the junction kept 11 bases outside the gene matches. The CDR3, as DNA: TGTGCCAGCAGCCCAGGGGAGCGGGAGAGCCACGAGCAGTACTTC. Translating gives CASSPGERESHEQYF.

The chain links TRBV19 to TRBJ1-4; D unclear. CDR3 size: 17 residues. CDR1 is LNHDA, CDR2 SQIVND, per germline (reference sequence). Trimming cost V 11 bases and J 0 bases, with 22 bases left between them. CDR3 DNA sequence: TGTGCCTCTAAAAGGAGGGCTCGGAGCTCAACTAATGAAAAACTGTTTTTT. Translating it yields CASKRRARSSTNEKLFF.

This clone was detected a few times. The chain is built from TRBV30 and TRBJ2-5, with D possibly TRBD2 on 6 matching bases. Germline CDR1 and CDR2: GTSNPN and SVGIG (reference sequence). The length of the CDR3 is 14 residues. V was trimmed by 0 bases and J by 5 bases, leaving 13 bases between them. The CDR3 protein is CAWSVRQGGETQYF. CDR3 nucleotides: TGTGCCTGGAGTGTACGGCAGGGAGGCGAGACCCAGTACTTC.

The rearrangement joins TRBV30 to TRBJ2-5, with a possible D match to TRBD1 (6 bases). Germline-derived CDR1 and CDR2 are GTSNPN and SVGIG (reference sequence). The CDR3 is 13 residues long. With 1 base removed from V and 1 base from J, the gap between germline ends came to 7 bases. Written as DNA, the CDR3 is TGTGCCTGGAGTGAGGACAGCCAAGAGACCCAGTACTTC. This sequence encodes CAWSEDSQETQYF.

The gene calls are TRBV5-1 and TRBJ2-1; 9 bases match TRBD1. CDR3 size: 15 residues. V lost 5 bases to trimming and J lost 0 bases; unmatched junction nucleotides: 3. Germline V gives CDR1 SGHRS, CDR2 YFSETQ. In DNA, the CDR3 is TGCGCCAGCAGGTGGACAGGGGCCTCCTACAATGAGCAGTTCTTC. It specifies CASRWTGASYNEQFF.

This clone was counted only a few times. The genes are TRBV7-9 and TRBJ2-3; D might be TRBD1 or TRBD2, each matching 5 bases. The CDR3 covers 15 residues. V lost 4 bases and J 0 bases, leaving 11 bases between the germline ends. Germline V gene data show CDR1 as SEHNR and CDR2 as FQNEAQ (reference sequence). The CDR3: CASSSGTVSTDTQYF. The CDR3 DNA follows: TGTGCCAGCAGCTCCGGGACGGTGAGCACAGATACGCAGTATTTT.

J is TRBJ2-1 and V is TRBV6-5; D tentatively reads TRBD1 or TRBD2 (5 bases each). CDR1 MNHEY and CDR2 SVGAGI come from the germline V gene. The V end was cut by 0 bases, the J end by 10 bases, with 10 bases between. The CDR3 is made up of 13 amino acids. The CDR3 loop reads CASSYSGPREQFF. The CDR3 DNA reads TGTGCCAGCAGTTACTCGGGACCTCGCGAGCAGTTCTTC.

The V gene is TRBV6-6, the J gene TRBJ2-1; a possible D gene is TRBD2 (6 bases). Germline V gives CDR1 MNHNY, CDR2 SVGAGI (reference sequence). The CDR3 runs 16 residues. Trimming pared 0 bases from V and 0 bases from J, leaving 9 bases between. The CDR3: CASSYSEGLSYNEQFF. For the CDR3, the DNA is TGTGCCAGCAGTTACTCGGAGGGCCTCTCCTACAATGAGCAGTTCTTC.

The V and J genes are TRBV2 and TRBJ1-5; the D is unclear. The CDR3 is 13 residues long. Per the germline V gene, CDR1 is SNHLY and CDR2 is FYNNEI. V lost 7 bases, J lost 4 bases, and 11 bases lay in between. The CDR3 DNA reads TGTGCCAGCACATACAGATTAAATCAGCCCCAGCATTTT. Encoded protein: CASTYRLNQPQHF.

This chain connects TRBV7-6 to TRBJ2-4; perhaps TRBD2 as D (5 bases). Trimming stripped 1 base from V and 5 bases from J, with 6 bases between. CDR1 and CDR2 from the germline V gene are SGHVS and FNYEAQ. This CDR3 is built from 13 residues. CDR3 loop: CASSLEGENIQYF. CDR3 DNA: TGTGCCAGCAGCTTAGAGGGAGAAAACATTCAGTACTTC.

As concerns this clone: Additional DNA sequences in this sample encode the identical CDR3. The chain has TRBV2 and TRBJ1-1, with D possibly TRBD1 on 5 matching bases. In germline, CDR1 is SNHLY, CDR2 FYNNEI. The CDR3 is 13 residues long. Trimming pared 0 bases from V and 3 bases from J, leaving 5 bases between. The CDR3 nucleotides read TGTGCCAGCAGTGAAGCGGGGGACACTGAAGCTTTCTTT. Translation: CASSEAGDTEAFF.

A few counts support this clone. This chain connects TRBV18 to TRBJ1-1; D unresolved. The CDR3 runs to 14 residues. Between the trimmed V and J ends, which lost 2 bases and 1 base, there was a span of 8 bases. CDR1 and CDR2 from the germline V gene are KGHSH and LQKENI. CDR3 sequence (DNA): TGTGCCAGCTCACCAGTTATTGGGAACACTGAAGCTTTCTTT. As protein: CASSPVIGNTEAFF.

In this sample, this clone turned up a few times. The V gene is TRBV10-2, the J gene TRBJ2-5; D might be TRBD2 (5 bases). The V gene lost 5 bases and the J gene lost 5 bases, with 9 bases spanning the gap. The CDR3 length is 12 residues. CDR1 and CDR2 (germline): WSHSY, SAAADI. CDR3 nucleotide sequence: TGCGCCAGCAGTCAAGGCGGGGAGACCCAGTACTTC. Protein product: CASSQGGETQYF.

V gene TRBV18 combines with J gene TRBJ1-2; perhaps TRBD1 as D (5 bases). The length of the CDR3 is 15 residues. Germline CDR1 KGHSH, CDR2 LQKENI. Trimming pared 0 bases from V and 2 bases from J, leaving 10 bases between. The CDR3 coding sequence is TGTGCCAGCTCACCACCTGGGACCCCGAACTATGGCTACACCTTC. Translating it yields CASSPPGTPNYGYTF.

This clone was seen more than once but under ten times. CDR3 nucleotide sequence: TGTGCCATCAGTGAGAGCGGGGGGGACTACAATGAGCAGTTCTTC. It is translated as CAISESGGDYNEQFF. J is TRBJ2-1 and V is TRBV10-3; 10 bases line up with TRBD2. From germline, CDR1 is ENHRY and CDR2 SYGVKD. The CDR3 totals 15 residues. V was pared by 2 bases and J by 3 bases, with 1 base of the junction left unmatched.